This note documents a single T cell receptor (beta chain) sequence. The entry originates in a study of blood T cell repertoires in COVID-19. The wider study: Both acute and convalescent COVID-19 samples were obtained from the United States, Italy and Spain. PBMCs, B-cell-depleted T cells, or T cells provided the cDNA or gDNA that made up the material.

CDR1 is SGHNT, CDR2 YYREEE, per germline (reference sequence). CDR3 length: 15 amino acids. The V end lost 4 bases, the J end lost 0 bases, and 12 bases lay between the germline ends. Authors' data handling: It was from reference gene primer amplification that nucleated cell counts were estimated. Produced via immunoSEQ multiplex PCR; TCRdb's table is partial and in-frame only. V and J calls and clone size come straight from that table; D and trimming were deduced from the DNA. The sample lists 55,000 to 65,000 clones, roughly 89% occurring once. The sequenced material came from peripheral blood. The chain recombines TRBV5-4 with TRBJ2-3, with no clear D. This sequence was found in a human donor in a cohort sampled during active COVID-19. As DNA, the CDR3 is TGTGCCAGCAGCCCCACTACCTCTAGCACAGATACGCAGTATTTT. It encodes CASSPTTSSTDTQYF.